Shown below are 7 T cell receptor beta chains from a single sample sequenced in a study of OX40 agonist ivuxolimab in advanced cancers. This table comes from immunoSEQ multiplex PCR, and its TCRdb copy is limited to in-frame clones, with some not included. In the table there are some 72,000 clones, around 93% of which are singletons. The sample consisted of CD4+ or CD8+ T cells sorted from blood, taken in a trial of the OX40 agonist ivuxolimab. The receptor set was obtained from an adult with an advanced solid tumor such as melanoma, head and neck, liver or kidney cancer.

The chain couples TRBV9 to TRBJ2-5; possibly TRBD2 for D (7 bases). The CDR3 consists of 17 residues. V was pared by 4 bases and J by 5 bases, with 24 bases between. Per germline, CDR1 SGDLS and CDR2 YYNGEE. The DNA of the CDR3 is TGTGCCAGCAGCCCCCGCGCGGTGGGGGGGCCTTGGGAGACCCAGTACTTC. As protein: CASSPRAVGGPWETQYF.

The rearrangement joins TRBV2 to TRBJ2-3; 9 positions agree with TRBD2. Germline trimming cut 6 bases from V and 2 bases from J; bases unmatched to any gene: 6. The CDR3 is 15 amino acids. Per germline, CDR1 SNHLY and CDR2 FYNNEI. The chain's CDR3 is CASRVVAGDTDTQYF. As DNA, the CDR3 is TGTGCCAGCAGGGTGGTAGCGGGGGACACAGATACGCAGTATTTT.

V usage is TRBV6-5 and J usage is TRBJ2-7; D not resolved. The CDR3 consists of 13 residues. The V end lost 2 bases, the J end lost 4 bases, and 9 bases lay between the germline ends. Germline V CDR1 and CDR2: MNHEY, SVGAGI. The DNA for the CDR3 is TGTGCCAGCAGTTACCACCCATCTTACGAGCAGTACTTC. It specifies CASSYHPSYEQYF.

The chain is built from TRBV18 and TRBJ1-3; the match to TRBD1 covers 10 bases. Germline loops: CDR1 KGHSH, CDR2 LQKENI. The CDR3 is 17 residues long. The V gene end was trimmed by 4 bases and the J gene end by 2 bases; junction bases not matched to a gene: 8. The CDR3, as DNA: TGTGCCAGCTCACTGCCCGGGACAGGGGACGCTGGAAACACCATATATTTT. Translation gives CASSLPGTGDAGNTIYF.

V and J are TRBV5-4 and TRBJ2-3, with D hard to call. The germline CDR1 and CDR2 sequences are SGHNT and YYREEE (reference sequence). V was trimmed by 0 bases and J by 3 bases, leaving 8 bases between them. The CDR3 is 14 amino acids. The CDR3 protein is CASSLVLGTDTQYF. CDR3 in DNA: TGTGCCAGCAGCTTGGTTCTAGGAACAGATACGCAGTATTTT.

The J gene is TRBJ1-2, the V gene TRBV5-5; TRBD1 aligns across 11 bases. The CDR3 is made up of 15 amino acids. Unmatched junction bases numbered 5, after V lost 2 bases and J lost 5 bases. Germline V gene sequence: CDR1 SGHKS, CDR2 YYEKEE (reference sequence). The CDR3 DNA is TGTGCCAGCAGCTTATGGACAGGGGGCTCATATGGCTACACCTTC. It codes for CASSLWTGGSYGYTF.

The rearrangement joins TRBV27 to TRBJ2-1; D is uncertain. V was pared by 3 bases and J by 6 bases, with 9 bases between. Germline CDR1 reads MNHEY; CDR2 reads SMNVEV (reference sequence). CDR3 length: 13 amino acids. The CDR3 protein is CASSLGRFNEQFF. CDR3 DNA sequence: TGTGCCAGCAGTTTGGGCAGGTTCAATGAGCAGTTCTTC.